This TCR beta chain was sequenced for a study of Graves' ophthalmopathy and Graves' hyperthyroidism. In the study overall: There was a collection of peripheral blood at initial diagnosis, before any treatment.

Disease in donors with ophthalmopathy had moderate-to-severe activity, CAS ≥3, NOSPECS ≥4 and under 3 months' duration. General study findings and limits: Classification of ophthalmopathy versus stable hyperthyroidism by a 13-signature model yielded under 90% sensitivity and about 83% specificity.

This clonotype was detected many times. Antigen specificity is unknown. Amplification of the TCR beta CDR3 regions used RNA transcripts (as template). HTBI-primed RT-PCR formed the first round, and a multiplex PCR formed the second. TCRdb processed the multiplex PCR reads anew with MiXCR; each CDR3 protein has one entry. Here the sample spans about 220,000 distinct CDR3 sequences, roughly 21% being singletons. CDR3 size: 14 residues. CDR1 and CDR2 (germline): SGHTA, FQGNSA. V lost 2 bases, J lost 6 bases, and 3 bases stayed unmatched. Material for sequencing was peripheral blood. The chain employs TRBV7-2 and TRBJ2-7, with 11 positions matching TRBD2. This TCR was sampled from a woman aged 50 to 60 with Graves' ophthalmopathy. CDR3 sequence reads: CASSLTSGSPEQYF. The CDR3 nucleotides read TGTGCCAGCAGCTTAACTAGCGGGAGCCCCGAGCAGTACTTC.